What follows are 3 T cell receptor beta chains derived from one specimen sequenced in a study of blood T cell repertoires in COVID-19. Measured with immunoSEQ multiplex PCR; TCRdb has only the in-frame clones, and not every one. This table has about 480,000 clones, more than 75% appearing once. Sequencing was performed on PBMCs or T cells enriched from blood (not recorded which). The receptors derive from a woman aged 35 to 49 who had recovered from COVID-19.

The sample holds a few counts of this clone. V and J are TRBV12-3 or TRBV12-4 and TRBJ1-5, with no clear D. CDR3 length: 13 residues. V shed 6 bases and J shed 2 bases, with 8 bases lying between them. CDR3 nucleotide sequence: TGTGCCAGCAGGCCAGATGGCAATCAGCCCCAGCATTTT. Translating gives CASRPDGNQPQHF.

The chain couples TRBV21-1 to TRBJ1-5; TRBD1, the table's D call, lacks a check against the DNA. TRBV21-1 corresponds to a pseudogene. The CDR3 consists of 16 residues. CDR3 in amino acids: CASSPVDRDGNQPQHF. DNA for the CDR3: TGTGCCAGCAGCCCCGTAGACAGGGATGGCAATCAGCCCCAGCATTTT.

The chain is built from TRBV6-5 and TRBJ1-3; D is possibly TRBD1 (5 bases). This CDR3 comprises 15 residues. Germline V gives CDR1 MNHEY, CDR2 SVGAGI. Trimming took off 4 bases at V and 8 bases at J, with 18 bases between the two ends. CDR3 sequence (DNA): TGTGCCAGCAGTTCATCCCCCTGGGGGGGTGACACCATATATTTT. Protein sequence: CASSSSPWGGDTIYF.